A single sample is the source of the 27 T cell receptor beta chains below, sequenced in a study of cytomegalovirus exposure and HLA in healthy donors. The PCR made use of 60 Vbeta and 13 Jbeta primers. TCRdb keeps only in-frame clones here, not all; method: immunoSEQ multiplex PCR. Found here are some 140,000 clones, roughly two thirds of them singletons; the top ten hold over 1%. The sequenced sample was PBMCs. These receptors were collected from a woman between 40 and 55 years old in good health and CMV-seronegative.

The chain couples TRBV7-8 to TRBJ2-3; possibly TRBD2 for D (5 bases). This CDR3 region has 15 residues. V was clipped by 5 bases and J by 6 bases, with 18 bases between them. The germline gives CDR1 SGHVS, CDR2 FQNEAQ. CDR3 bases: TGTGCCAGCAGCCTAGAGGAAGGGCGCGGGGATACGCAGTATTTT. Protein product: CASSLEEGRGDTQYF.

This clone occurred a few times. The chain joins TRBV5-1 to TRBJ1-6; a weak D match, TRBD1 (5 bases). Trimming cost V 4 bases and J 2 bases, with 7 bases left between them. Germline lookup yields CDR1 SGHRS and CDR2 YFSETQ. CDR3 length: 14 amino acids. CDR3 nucleotides: TGCGCCAGCAGCCCGGACACCTATAATTCACCCCTCCACTTT. It translates to CASSPDTYNSPLHF. The entire variable domain, with the rest obtained from reference TRBV5-1 and TRBJ1-6, is as follows: KAGVTQTPRYLIKTRGQQVTLSCSPISGHRSVSWYQQTPGQGLQFLFEYFSETQRNKGNFPGRFSGRQFSNSRSEMNVSTLELGDSALYLCASSPDTYNSPLHFGNGTRLTVT.

This clone appeared a few times. The CDR3 region has the DNA TGTGCCAGCAGTACTTTCCTCGTCTCTGGGGCCAACGTCCTGACTTTC. Its translation is CASSTFLVSGANVLTF. The chain joins TRBV27 to TRBJ2-6; no definite D call. V shed 5 bases and J shed 0 bases, with 11 bases lying between them. CDR1 MNHEY and CDR2 SMNVEV come from the germline V gene (reference sequence). CDR3 length: 16 amino acids.

J is TRBJ2-1 and V is TRBV2; 8 positions match TRBD2. This CDR3 region has 18 residues. J lost 1 base, V lost 3 bases, and 11 bases had no gene match. Germline V lookup: CDR1 SNHLY, CDR2 FYNNEI. The DNA for the CDR3 is TGTGCCAGCAGTGACTTTCAGAGTAGCGGGGTGTCCTACAATGAGCAGTTCTTC. Encoded protein: CASSDFQSSGVSYNEQFF.

This clone was detected only a few times. The chain employs TRBV5-1 and TRBJ1-2; 8 nucleotides line up with TRBD1. The CDR3 runs to 14 residues. J gave up 3 bases and V 0 bases, and 1 base lay outside the gene matches. Germline lookup yields CDR1 SGHRS and CDR2 YFSETQ. As DNA, the CDR3 is TGCGCCAGCAGCTTGGAGACAGGGGACTATGGCTACACCTTC. Its translation: CASSLETGDYGYTF.

The chain links TRBV5-4 to TRBJ1-2; 7 bases are shared with TRBD1. J was trimmed by 4 bases and V by 0 bases; bases with no gene match: 6. This CDR3 is built from 15 residues. Per germline, CDR1 SGHNT and CDR2 YYREEE (reference sequence). CDR3 residues: CASSLEGQRGYGYTF. For the CDR3, the DNA is TGTGCCAGCAGCTTGGAGGGACAGCGAGGCTATGGCTACACCTTC. Full variable domain (remainder filled in from reference TRBV5-4 and TRBJ1-2): ETGVTQSPTHLIKTRGQQVTLRCSSQSGHNTVSWYQQALGQGPQFIFQYYREEENGRGNFPPRFSGLQFPNYSSELNVNALELDDSALYLCASSLEGQRGYGYTFGSGTRLTVV.

This sequence joins TRBV4-2 and TRBJ1-1; a possible D gene is TRBD1 (6 bases). The CDR3 extends over 15 amino acids. The V end was cut by 0 bases, the J end by 4 bases, with 12 bases between. The V gene's germline CDR1 is LGHNA and CDR2 YNFKEQ. The CDR3 region is CASSQDGQGSTEAFF. For the CDR3, the DNA is TGTGCCAGCAGCCAAGATGGGCAGGGGTCCACTGAAGCTTTCTTT.

This clone was recorded only once. CDR3 sequence reads: CASSRDFSGANVLTF. DNA of the CDR3: TGTGCCAGCAGCCGAGACTTCTCTGGGGCCAACGTCCTGACTTTC. The V and J genes are TRBV11-2 and TRBJ2-6; D remains ambiguous. CDR3 length equals 15 residues. Germline V gives CDR1 SGHAT, CDR2 FQNNGV. With 5 bases removed from V and 0 bases from J, the gap between germline ends came to 8 bases.

V gene TRBV11-2 combines with J gene TRBJ2-7; TRBD1 is a possible D gene (6 bases). Trimming removed 2 bases at V and 0 bases at J, with 14 bases between. Germline lookup yields CDR1 SGHAT and CDR2 FQNNGV. There are 16 residues in the CDR3. The CDR3 nucleotides are TGTGCCAGCAGCTTAATGGCAGGGGAATTCTCCTACGAGCAGTACGTC. Protein: CASSLMAGEFSYEQYV.

The V gene is TRBV7-9, the J gene TRBJ2-2; the match to TRBD2 covers 10 bases. V was pared by 3 bases and J by 8 bases, with 6 bases of the junction left unmatched. The CDR3 contains 15 residues. The germline CDR1 and CDR2 sequences are SEHNR and FQNEAQ (reference sequence). The DNA for the CDR3 is TGTGCCAGCAGCTTGGAACTAGCGGGACGTGGGGAGCTGTTTTTT. This gives the protein CASSLELAGRGELFF. Full variable domain (remainder filled in from reference TRBV7-9 and TRBJ2-2): DTGVSQNPRHKITKRGQNVTFRCDPISEHNRLYWYRQTLGQGPEFLTYFQNEAQLEKSRLLSDRFSAERPKGSFSTLEIQRTEQGDSAMYLCASSLELAGRGELFFGEGSRLTVL.

This clone was found a few times. V is TRBV2 and J is TRBJ1-1; D perhaps matches TRBD1 (5 bases). The CDR3 sequence is 15 residues long. The V end was cut by 8 bases, the J end by 0 bases, with 16 bases between. The V gene's germline CDR1 is SNHLY and CDR2 FYNNEI. Here the CDR3 DNA reads TGTGCCAGCTTTAGGGACTGGACTATGAACACTGAAGCTTTCTTT. It yields the protein CASFRDWTMNTEAFF.

The gene calls are TRBV29-1 and TRBJ2-1; a possible D gene is TRBD1 (6 bases). CDR1 and CDR2 (germline): SQVTM, ANQGSEA. Trimming cost V 3 bases and J 6 bases, with 15 bases left between them. There are 14 residues in the CDR3. CDR3 in DNA: TGCAGCGTTGATCCGGTTGGCAGGGGCAATGAGCAGTTCTTC. It specifies CSVDPVGRGNEQFF.

This rearrangement joins TRBV28 to TRBJ2-1; TRBD1 might be the D (6 bases). CDR1 is MDHEN and CDR2 is SYDVKM in the germline V gene. V was trimmed by 5 bases and J by 0 bases, leaving 14 bases between them. CDR3 length: 16 amino acids. The CDR3: CASSTPLGGSYNEQFF. The CDR3 DNA reads as TGTGCCAGCAGTACACCGTTAGGGGGCTCCTACAATGAGCAGTTCTTC.

On this clone: One end of the junction is discordant with germline, which a read error may explain. The rearrangement uses TRBV2 and TRBJ1-6, with 7 nucleotides matching TRBD1. Germline V gives CDR1 SNHLY, CDR2 FYNNEI. The CDR3 runs to 15 residues. The CDR3 coding sequence is TGTGCCAGTAGCGACAGGGTCTCGTATAACTCACCCCTCCACTTT. Translating it yields CASSDRVSYNSPLHF.

V gene TRBV19 combines with J gene TRBJ1-2; 7 bases fit TRBD1. This CDR3 region has 14 residues. The V gene's germline CDR1 is LNHDA and CDR2 SQIVND (reference sequence). V trimming: 3 bases; J trimming: 4 bases; junction bases outside the gene matches: 5. The CDR3 coding sequence is TGTGCCAGTAGTATCCCAACAGGGGTCTATGGCTACACCTTC. Translation gives CASSIPTGVYGYTF.

This clone was recorded only once. This rearrangement joins TRBV2 to TRBJ2-3, with 8 bases lining up with TRBD2. CDR3 size: 14 residues. The germline CDR1 and CDR2 sequences are SNHLY and FYNNEI. V dropped 8 bases and J dropped 4; count of bases not matched to a gene: 8. The CDR3 spells CASARGGISDTQYF. In DNA form, the CDR3 reads TGTGCCAGCGCTCGGGGGGGCATTTCAGATACGCAGTATTTT.

This clone was seen once. The chain recombines TRBV4-3 with TRBJ2-3; 10 bases agree with TRBD2. In germline, CDR1 is LGHNA, CDR2 YSLEER. The CDR3 contains 18 residues. The V and J ends lost 0 bases and 3 bases, in that order; junction bases with no gene match: 9. CDR3: CASSQDRMASGGTDTQYF. The CDR3 DNA is TGCGCCAGCAGCCAAGATAGGATGGCTAGCGGGGGAACAGATACGCAGTATTTT.

The chain combines TRBV7-8 with TRBJ1-6; 7 nucleotides line up with TRBD1. The CDR3 is 16 amino acids. With 2 bases clipped from V and 6 bases from J, the junction kept 7 bases outside the gene matches. CDR1 SGHVS and CDR2 FQNEAQ come from the germline V gene. The CDR3 sequence is CASSLFRGQINSPLHF. DNA of the CDR3: TGTGCCAGCAGCTTATTTAGGGGACAGATTAATTCACCCCTCCACTTT.

The genes are TRBV4-2 and TRBJ1-3, with D maybe TRBD1 (5 bases). V dropped 0 bases and J dropped 0 bases, with 9 bases sitting between them. This CDR3 region has 16 residues. The germline gives CDR1 LGHNA, CDR2 YNFKEQ. The CDR3 sequence is CASSQEGTHSGNTIYF. In DNA form, the CDR3 reads TGTGCCAGCAGCCAAGAAGGGACTCACTCTGGAAACACCATATATTTT.

The chain joins TRBV5-1 to TRBJ2-1; no reliable D call. Looked up from germline, CDR1 is SGHRS and CDR2 is YFSETQ. The V end was cut by 0 bases, the J end by 7 bases, with 26 bases between. This CDR3 comprises 19 residues. CDR3 sequence: CASSLVLGTAPPIQNEQFF. CDR3 coding DNA: TGCGCCAGCAGCTTGGTTCTTGGTACAGCACCCCCCATACAGAATGAGCAGTTCTTC.

The V call is TRBV5-1, the J call TRBJ1-6; 7 nucleotides match TRBD1. There are 15 residues in the CDR3. Germline values: CDR1 SGHRS, CDR2 YFSETQ. V was clipped by 2 bases and J by 7 bases; unmatched bases: 6. For the CDR3, the DNA is TGCGCCAGCAGCTTTTCTACAGGGGAAAATTCACCCCTCCACTTT. Translating it yields CASSFSTGENSPLHF.

Here the CDR3 DNA reads TGTGCCAGTAGTATGACGGGGGTAACTGAAGCTTTCTTT. The encoded protein is CASSMTGVTEAFF. J is TRBJ1-1 and V is TRBV19; D may be TRBD1 (5 bases). This CDR3 comprises 13 residues. Trimming shortened V by 3 bases and J by 5 bases, and 10 bases separated the two germline ends. Germline V gene sequence: CDR1 LNHDA, CDR2 SQIVND (reference sequence).

The chain couples TRBV9 to TRBJ2-2, with 8 bases that match TRBD2. The length of the CDR3 is 14 residues. Per the germline V gene, CDR1 is SGDLS and CDR2 is YYNGEE. V gave up 1 base and J gave up 6 bases; unmatched junction bases: 2. For the CDR3, the DNA is TGTGCCAGCAGCGTATCGGGGGGGGCCGGGGAGCTGTTTTTT. It yields the protein CASSVSGGAGELFF.

This clone has more than one count but fewer than ten. The chain recombines TRBV6-1 with TRBJ1-1, with 9 bases aligning to TRBD1. The CDR3 is 16 residues long. Germline CDR1 MNHNS, CDR2 SASEGT. V dropped 2 bases and J dropped 1; count of bases not matched to a gene: 5. CDR3: CASSETGGFSNTEAFF. In nucleotides, the CDR3 is TGTGCCAGCAGTGAAACAGGGGGCTTTTCGAACACTGAAGCTTTCTTT.

CDR3 loop: CASSFGSSYNSPLHF. The CDR3 nucleotides read TGTGCCAGCAGCTTCGGGAGCTCCTATAATTCACCCCTCCACTTT. V is TRBV7-2 and J is TRBJ1-6; D gene uncertain. The length of the CDR3 is 15 residues. Germline CDR1 reads SGHTA; CDR2 reads FQGNSA. Deletions cut 3 bases from V and 0 bases from J, with 6 bases between.

The CDR3 DNA reads TGTGCCAGCTCACCCCCCGTCGGGGAAGGGGCCAACGTCCTGACTTTC. Amino acid sequence: CASSPPVGEGANVLTF. This chain connects TRBV18 to TRBJ2-6, with a possible D match to TRBD2 (5 bases). The CDR3 loop spans 16 amino acids. The V gene lost 3 bases and the J gene lost 4 bases, with 13 bases spanning the gap. Germline loops: CDR1 KGHSH, CDR2 LQKENI.

This clone was detected only a few times. The J gene is TRBJ2-7, the V gene TRBV10-3, with TRBD2 matching 7 bases. The CDR3 spans 15 residues. Trimming took 7 bases from V and 2 from J; bases not matched to a gene: 11. Germline CDR1 ENHRY, CDR2 SYGVKD. The CDR3 reads CAITGGKRGPYEQYV. In nucleotides, the CDR3 is TGTGCCATCACGGGGGGAAAGCGGGGCCCCTACGAGCAGTACGTC.